These 3 T cell receptor beta chains were all obtained from the same sample, sequenced in a study of cytomegalovirus exposure and HLA in healthy donors. It was with 60 Vbeta and 13 Jbeta primers that the PCR ran. This table comes from immunoSEQ multiplex PCR, and its TCRdb copy is limited to in-frame clones, with some not included. In the table there are approximately 140,000 clones, around two thirds of which are singletons. Specimen: PBMCs. These receptors all stem from a human donor in good health.

This clone was recorded a few times. V gene TRBV13 combines with J gene TRBJ2-7, with TRBD2 matching over 9 bases. Germline V gene sequence: CDR1 PRHDT, CDR2 FYEKMQ (reference sequence). Trimming removed 5 bases from V and 6 bases from J; junction bases left unmatched: 11. This CDR3 is 15 amino acids long. The CDR3 coding sequence is TGTGCCAGCAGCCTGATGCTAGCGGGGACCAGCGAGCAGTACTTC. It translates to CASSLMLAGTSEQYF.

The chain carries TRBV9 and TRBJ2-7; D is unresolved. The germline CDR1 and CDR2 sequences are SGDLS and YYNGEE. CDR3 size: 14 residues. V was cut by 4 bases and J by 6 bases, with 17 bases left in between. The CDR3 nucleotides are TGTGCCAGCAGCTCCCGAACTCGGCCGGGCGAGCAGTACTTC. The encoded protein is CASSSRTRPGEQYF.

DNA of the CDR3: TGTGCCAGCTCACCAATGACTAGCTGGAGGGAACAAGAGACCCAGTACTTC. Translating gives CASSPMTSWREQETQYF. This rearrangement joins TRBV18 to TRBJ2-5; TRBD2 matches at 7 bases. Germline V CDR1 and CDR2: KGHSH, LQKENI. The CDR3 contains 17 residues. V gave up 2 bases and J gave up 2 bases; unmatched junction bases: 11. The full variable domain, with the rest looked up from reference TRBV18 and TRBJ2-5, is NAGVMQNPRHLVRRRGQEARLRCSPMKGHSHVYWYRQLPEEGLKFMVYLQKENIIDESGMPKERFSAEFPKEGPSILRIQQVVRGDSAAYFCASSPMTSWREQETQYFGPGTRLLVL.